The 32 T cell receptor beta chains below come from one sample, sequenced in a study of radiation and T cells in renal cell carcinoma. Measured with immunoSEQ multiplex PCR; TCRdb has only the in-frame clones, and not every one. Of some 72,000 clones listed, roughly 80% are singletons. Regarding time point: blood 2 weeks post-SBRT. The sample's treatment: 15 Gy SBRT to primary tumor, nephrectomy 4 weeks later. The sequenced sample was blood, obtained from a patient whose treatment included radiotherapy and nephrectomy. The receptor source for this set is a man between 60 and 75 years old with renal cell carcinoma.

The chain employs TRBV19 and TRBJ2-5, with 8 bases lining up with TRBD1. Germline trimming cut 6 bases from V and 5 bases from J; bases unmatched to any gene: 14. Germline assignment: CDR1 LNHDA and CDR2 SQIVND (reference sequence). This CDR3 is 16 amino acids long. The CDR3 region has the DNA TGTGCCAGTAGGGGCTGGAAGGACAGGGCTGAGGAGACCCAGTACTTC. Translated: CASRGWKDRAEETQYF.

The chain employs TRBV28 and TRBJ1-2; possibly TRBD1 for D (6 bases). The CDR3 length is 11 residues. Germline CDR1 MDHEN, CDR2 SYDVKM. Trimming cost V 2 bases and J 14 bases, with 12 bases left between them. The CDR3 loop reads CASSLTGRRTF. The CDR3 DNA follows: TGTGCCAGCAGTTTAACAGGGAGGAGGACCTTC.

This CDR3 is CAAPGDRELFF. CDR3 in DNA: TGTGCCGCCCCAGGGGATCGGGAACTGTTTTTT. The chain combines TRBV30 with TRBJ1-4; D might be TRBD1 (6 bases). V lost 8 bases and J 12 bases, leaving 16 bases between the germline ends. This CDR3 contains 11 residues. Germline V lookup: CDR1 GTSNPN, CDR2 SVGIG (reference sequence). The entire variable domain, with the rest obtained from reference TRBV30 and TRBJ1-4, is as follows: SQTIHQWPATLVQPVGSPLSLECTVEGTSNPNLYWYRQAAGRGLQLLFYSVGIGQISSEVPQNLSASRPQDRQFILSSKKLLLSDSGFYLCAAPGDRELFFGSGTQLSVL.

The chain is built from TRBV28 and TRBJ2-5; no clear D. Germline CDR1 and CDR2: MDHEN and SYDVKM. V lost 3 bases and J 0 bases, leaving 8 bases between the germline ends. This CDR3 is 14 amino acids long. The CDR3 is CASSFSRYQETQYF. CDR3 coding DNA: TGTGCCAGCAGTTTCTCACGGTACCAAGAGACCCAGTACTTC.

This chain uses TRBV19 with TRBJ2-7; D ambiguous. Germline loops: CDR1 LNHDA, CDR2 SQIVND (reference sequence). The CDR3 length is 13 residues. Trimming cost V 7 bases and J 0 bases, with 10 bases left between them. In DNA, the CDR3 is TGTGCCAGTAAGAGTGGGAACTCCTACGAGCAGTACTTC. It codes for CASKSGNSYEQYF. Variable domain in full (rest from reference TRBV19 and TRBJ2-7): DGGITQSPKYLFRKEGQNVTLSCEQNLNHDAMYWYRQDPGQGLRLIYYSQIVNDFQKGDIAEGYSVSREKKESFPLTVTSAQKNPTAFYLCASKSGNSYEQYFGPGTRLTVT.

This clone was detected a few times. The chain joins TRBV5-1 to TRBJ2-5; a weak D match, TRBD2 (5 bases). Deletions cut 4 bases from V and 2 bases from J, with 21 bases between. The CDR3 loop spans 17 amino acids. Germline V gene sequence: CDR1 SGHRS, CDR2 YFSETQ. In DNA form, the CDR3 reads TGCGCCAGCAGCCCTACCCCCGGGGTCCTCTCACAAGAGACCCAGTACTTC. Translated: CASSPTPGVLSQETQYF.

The gene calls are TRBV2 and TRBJ2-6, with D tentatively TRBD1 (6 bases). The CDR3 is 15 residues long. Looked up from germline, CDR1 is SNHLY and CDR2 is FYNNEI. Trimming shortened V by 6 bases and J by 4 bases, and 13 bases separated the two germline ends. CDR3 bases: TGTGCCAGCAGAACAGGGATTTTCGGGGCCAACGTCCTGACTTTC. Protein sequence: CASRTGIFGANVLTF.

The chain is built from TRBV19 and TRBJ2-7, with 8 bases fitting TRBD2. The CDR3 spans 15 residues. Germline lookup yields CDR1 LNHDA and CDR2 SQIVND (reference sequence). V lost 2 bases and J lost 9; bases outside the gene matches: 12. CDR3 loop: CASSISSGRRMGQYF. CDR3 DNA sequence: TGTGCCAGTAGTATATCGAGCGGGAGACGTATGGGGCAGTACTTC.

This clone showed up just once. The chain is built from TRBV14 and TRBJ2-7, with a weak D call TRBD2 (5 bases). Trimming removed 5 bases at V and 3 bases at J, with 14 bases between. CDR3 length: 14 residues. CDR1 is SGHDN, CDR2 FVKESK, per germline. The CDR3 DNA follows: TGTGCCAGCAGCTTCGGTAGCGTGATCTACGAGCAGTACTTC. Amino acids: CASSFGSVIYEQYF.

The J gene is TRBJ2-5, the V gene TRBV2; unclear D gene. Trimming removed 6 bases from V and 2 bases from J, with 7 bases in between. Germline V gives CDR1 SNHLY, CDR2 FYNNEI. This CDR3 spans 12 amino acids. CDR3 sequence reads: CASRGSQETQYF. CDR3 bases: TGTGCCAGCAGGGGGTCGCAAGAGACCCAGTACTTC. The whole variable domain, filled in from reference TRBV2 and TRBJ2-5, reads EPEVTQTPSHQVTQMGQEVILRCVPISNHLYFYWYRQILGQKVEFLVSFYNNEISEKSEIFDDQFSVERPDGSNFTLKIRSTKLEDSAMYFCASRGSQETQYFGPGTRLLVL.

The rearrangement uses TRBV11-2 and TRBJ2-2; D is ambiguous. The CDR3 has 16 amino acids. Trimming took off 0 bases at V and 4 bases at J, with 12 bases between the two ends. The germline V gene has CDR1 SGHAT and CDR2 FQNNGV. DNA for the CDR3: TGTGCCAGCAGCTTAGAGAACACGCCACTCACCGGGGAGCTGTTTTTT. Translating gives CASSLENTPLTGELFF.

The chain couples TRBV27 to TRBJ1-2; D perhaps matches TRBD1 (5 bases). The germline V gene has CDR1 MNHEY and CDR2 SMNVEV (reference sequence). V lost 7 bases to trimming and J lost 4 bases, with 13 bases between them. The CDR3 length is 13 residues. DNA for the CDR3: TGTGCCAGCAAATCCCCAGGGCCCTATGGCTACACCTTC. Its translation is CASKSPGPYGYTF.

This chain uses TRBV6-8 with TRBJ2-7, with D possibly being TRBD1 (5 bases). This CDR3 has 13 residues. Trimming pared 0 bases from V and 2 bases from J, leaving 5 bases between. Germline assignment: CDR1 MNHGY and CDR2 SAAAGT. CDR3 amino acids: CASSYSRAYEQYF. The CDR3 nucleotides read TGTGCCAGCAGTTACTCCAGGGCCTACGAGCAGTACTTC.

The chain carries TRBV29-1 and TRBJ1-2; no clear D. With 3 bases removed from V and 6 bases from J, the gap between germline ends came to 11 bases. The CDR3 is 12 residues long. The germline CDR1 and CDR2 sequences are SQVTM and ANQGSEA. The CDR3 here is CSVEGRSDGYTF. The CDR3 DNA reads TGCAGCGTTGAGGGCAGGAGCGATGGCTACACCTTC.

The rearrangement joins TRBV6-5 to TRBJ1-1; D not certain. Per germline, CDR1 MNHEY and CDR2 SVGAGI. CDR3 size: 12 residues. V dropped 4 bases and J dropped 7 bases, with 10 bases sitting between them. This CDR3 reads CASSWGGSEAFF. The CDR3 coding sequence is TGTGCCAGCAGTTGGGGAGGAAGTGAAGCTTTCTTT.

The chain carries TRBV7-9 and TRBJ2-7; D perhaps matches TRBD2 (5 bases). This CDR3 is 12 amino acids long. V was trimmed by 11 bases and J by 2 bases, leaving 13 bases between them. CDR1 and CDR2 (germline): SEHNR, FQNEAQ (reference sequence). The chain's CDR3 is CAAGGPTYEQYF. CDR3 in DNA: TGTGCCGCTGGCGGGCCAACCTACGAGCAGTACTTC.

The J gene is TRBJ1-1, the V gene TRBV27; no clear D gene. CDR1 MNHEY and CDR2 SMNVEV come from the germline V gene (reference sequence). The V end lost 3 bases, the J end lost 4 bases, and 12 bases lay between the germline ends. This CDR3 contains 14 residues. CDR3: CASSLLGMATEAFF. Written as DNA, the CDR3 is TGTGCCAGCAGTTTGTTGGGGATGGCCACTGAAGCTTTCTTT.

V usage is TRBV7-9 and J usage is TRBJ2-7, with 8 bases identical to TRBD1. V trimming: 6 bases; J trimming: 6 bases; junction bases outside the gene matches: 13. The germline V gene encodes CDR1 SEHNR and CDR2 FQNEAQ (reference sequence). The CDR3 contains 15 residues. CDR3 sequence (DNA): TGTGCCAGCAGTCCCTTGACAGGGGTAGGAGGCGAGCAGTACTTC. Translation gives CASSPLTGVGGEQYF.

The genes are TRBV29-1 and TRBJ2-3, with unresolved D. Trimming left V 4 bases short and J 1 base short, with 6 bases between. The CDR3 contains 12 residues. In germline, CDR1 is SQVTM, CDR2 ANQGSEA. DNA for the CDR3: TGCAGCGTTGTGGAAGGCACAGATACGCAGTATTTT. Translated, it gives CSVVEGTDTQYF.

This clone has a handful of counts. The chain combines TRBV7-8 with TRBJ2-7; 10 bases fit TRBD2. The length of the CDR3 is 14 residues. Germline values: CDR1 SGHVS, CDR2 FQNEAQ. V lost 1 base to trimming and J lost 5 bases; unmatched junction nucleotides: 2. In nucleotides, the CDR3 is TGTGCCAGCAGCTTAGATAGCGGGAGGAACGAGCAGTACTTC. Translating gives CASSLDSGRNEQYF.

The CDR3 loop reads CASSSPRAGVNEQYF. CDR3 coding DNA: TGCGCCAGCAGCTCCCCTCGGGCAGGTGTTAACGAGCAGTACTTC. The V and J genes are TRBV5-1 and TRBJ2-7, with unresolved D. Germline V lookup: CDR1 SGHRS, CDR2 YFSETQ. The CDR3 loop spans 15 amino acids. The ends were cut back, 3 bases at V and 5 bases at J, with 18 bases in the middle.

The chain combines TRBV27 with TRBJ2-7; TRBD1 agrees at 8 bases. Germline-derived CDR1 and CDR2 are MNHEY and SMNVEV (reference sequence). The CDR3 extends over 15 amino acids. Losses at the gene ends were 3 bases for V and 6 bases for J; bases not matched to a gene: 10. The CDR3 protein is CASSFHPQGAREQYF. The CDR3 nucleotides read TGTGCCAGCAGTTTCCACCCCCAGGGGGCGCGCGAGCAGTACTTC.

V is TRBV5-6 and J is TRBJ2-7; D is undetermined. Germline assignment: CDR1 SGHDT and CDR2 YYEEEE. CDR3 length: 12 residues. V lost 0 bases, J lost 6 bases, and 7 bases lay in between. For the CDR3, the DNA is TGTGCCAGCAGCTTGGGGGCCTCCGAGCAGTACTTC. Translation gives CASSLGASEQYF.

This chain uses TRBV25-1 with TRBJ2-7; either TRBD1 or TRBD2 may fit D (5 bases each). This CDR3 is 13 amino acids long. Trimming shortened V by 5 bases and J by 3 bases, and 11 bases separated the two germline ends. From germline, CDR1 is MGHDK and CDR2 SYGVNS. The CDR3 nucleotides read TGTGCCAGCAGTTCGGGACGGAACTACGAGCAGTACTTC. Its protein product is CASSSGRNYEQYF.

The rearrangement uses TRBV18 and TRBJ1-5; 7 bases line up with TRBD1. From germline, CDR1 is KGHSH and CDR2 LQKENI. The J segment lost 7 bases and the V segment lost 6 bases, leaving 6 bases of the junction unmatched. CDR3 size: 13 residues. The CDR3 region is CASSQQGKQPQHF. The CDR3 nucleotides are TGTGCCAGCTCCCAACAGGGGAAGCAGCCCCAGCATTTT.

The chain uses TRBV11-2 and TRBJ2-7; perhaps TRBD2 as D (5 bases). This CDR3 spans 14 amino acids. Trimming cost V 1 base and J 1 base, with 8 bases left between them. The germline V gene has CDR1 SGHAT and CDR2 FQNNGV. The CDR3 region is CASSLAGKSYEQYF. DNA of the CDR3: TGTGCCAGCAGCTTAGCCGGGAAATCCTACGAGCAGTACTTC.

CDR3 sequence (DNA): TGTGCCAGCAGTTACGGTGGGGAAGAGACCCAGTACTTC. Encoded protein: CASSYGGEETQYF. V gene TRBV6-6 combines with J gene TRBJ2-5; no firm D call. Germline lookup yields CDR1 MNHNY and CDR2 SVGAGI (reference sequence). This CDR3 has 13 amino acids. Trimming pared 2 bases from V and 3 bases from J, leaving 7 bases between.

This sequence joins TRBV7-2 and TRBJ2-2; no firm D call. CDR1 is SGHTA, CDR2 FQGNSA, per germline. This CDR3 region has 13 residues. Trimming left V 2 bases short and J 6 bases short, with 7 bases between. The CDR3 loop reads CASSLLVAGELFF. DNA for the CDR3: TGTGCCAGCAGCTTACTAGTGGCCGGGGAGCTGTTTTTT. Full variable domain (remainder filled in from reference TRBV7-2 and TRBJ2-2): GAGVSQSPSNKVTEKGKDVELRCDPISGHTALYWYRQSLGQGLEFLIYFQGNSAPDKSGLPSDRFSAERTGGSVSTLTIQRTQQEDSAVYLCASSLLVAGELFFGEGSRLTVL.

CDR3 sequence: CASREGGTNEKLFF. The CDR3 region has the DNA TGTGCCAGCAGGGAAGGGGGGACTAATGAAAAACTGTTTTTT. This chain connects TRBV28 to TRBJ1-4; TRBD1 is a possible D gene (6 bases). Between the trimmed V and J ends, which lost 6 bases and 2 bases, there was a span of 10 bases. Germline loops: CDR1 MDHEN, CDR2 SYDVKM. The CDR3 spans 14 residues.

The chain links TRBV2 to TRBJ1-2; D is ambiguous. V dropped 4 bases and J dropped 3 bases, with 9 bases sitting between them. CDR1 SNHLY and CDR2 FYNNEI come from the germline V gene. This CDR3 contains 13 residues. This CDR3 is CASSVRSDYGYTF. DNA for the CDR3: TGTGCCAGCAGTGTTAGGTCGGACTATGGCTACACCTTC.

The chain joins TRBV25-1 to TRBJ1-3; possible D gene TRBD1, 5 bases. The CDR3 length is 18 residues. Germline values: CDR1 MGHDK, CDR2 SYGVNS. The V end lost 8 bases, the J end lost 4 bases, and 27 bases lay between the germline ends. The CDR3 DNA reads TGTGCCAGCCCGCCCCCCCGAAAGGGGCCCTTGGGAGGAAACACCATATATTTT. This codes for CASPPPRKGPLGGNTIYF.

The chain is built from TRBV6-1 and TRBJ2-1, with 9 bases aligning to TRBD1. V dropped 1 base and J dropped 5; count of bases not matched to a gene: 6. The CDR3 is 16 residues long. Germline V lookup: CDR1 MNHNS, CDR2 SASEGT. The CDR3, as DNA: TGTGCCAGCAGTGAAGTGCTGGGACAGGGCCACAATGAGCAGTTCTTC. This sequence encodes CASSEVLGQGHNEQFF.